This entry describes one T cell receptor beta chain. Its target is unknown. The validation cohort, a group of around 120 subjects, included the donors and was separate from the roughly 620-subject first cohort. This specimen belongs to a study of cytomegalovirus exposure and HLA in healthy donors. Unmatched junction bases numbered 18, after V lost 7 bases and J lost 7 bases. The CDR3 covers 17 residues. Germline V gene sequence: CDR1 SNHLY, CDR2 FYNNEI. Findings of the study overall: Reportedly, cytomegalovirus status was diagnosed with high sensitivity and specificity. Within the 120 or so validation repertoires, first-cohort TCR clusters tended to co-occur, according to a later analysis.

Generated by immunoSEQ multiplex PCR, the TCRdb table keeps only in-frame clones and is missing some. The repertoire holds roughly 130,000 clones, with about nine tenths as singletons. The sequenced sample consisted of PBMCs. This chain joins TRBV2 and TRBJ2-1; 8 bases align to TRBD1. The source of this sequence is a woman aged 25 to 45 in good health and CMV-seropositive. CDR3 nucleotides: TGTGCCAGCAAGCGTCAGGGGGCGGAAAAAGGTAGGAATGAGCAGTTCTTC. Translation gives CASKRQGAEKGRNEQFF.